The clone carrying this T cell receptor (beta chain) was seen a single time. Its antigen remains unidentified. This record belongs to a study of shared clonotypes between healthy human individuals. Produced via immunoSEQ multiplex PCR; TCRdb's table is partial and in-frame only. Of roughly 2.5 million clones in the sample, around 90% are singletons; the top ten hold under 0.15%. In germline, CDR1 is SGHRS, CDR2 YFSETQ. The CDR3 length is 15 residues. J lost 7 bases, V lost 6 bases, and 9 bases had no gene match. Points from the study as a whole: The naive CD4 repertoires of four donors were compared, and around 4.7% of clonotypes were shared. Rarefaction curves obtained for sorted subsets showed sequencing incomplete despite large depth.

The J gene is TRBJ2-1, the V gene TRBV5-1; 11 bases are a match to TRBD2. The receptor comes from a man younger than 35 in good health. The specimen sequenced was naive CD4+ T cells sorted from blood. Subset reported: CD45RA+ positively selected. The CDR3 sequence: CASTPPSGGMNEQFF. The CDR3 nucleotides are TGCGCCAGCACCCCCCCTAGCGGGGGGATGAATGAGCAGTTCTTC.